At least ten counts were recorded for the clone carrying this T cell receptor (beta chain). Its antigen is currently unknown. How the authors handled the data: Clinicopathological groups supplied CDR3 differences that were used to build a distant-metastasis classifier for papillary thyroid cancer. TCRdb re-called the PCR reads with MiXCR. The V and J calls and clone size are TCRdb's, not the authors'. The table shows about 41,000 clones, with approximately 25% occurring only once. Trimming cost V 4 bases and J 1 base, with 7 bases left between them. CDR3 length equals 12 residues. In germline, CDR1 is SQVTM, CDR2 ANQGSEA. Thyroid surgery had not been preceded by any treatment in any patient. The data originate from a study of metastatic and nonmetastatic thyroid tumors. About the study: For malignant and benign thyroid patients, tumor or nodule tissue and blood were the sources whose repertoires were compared.

Points from the study as a whole: A significant increase in TCR beta diversity was reportedly seen in malignant thyroid tumors relative to benign nodules, in blood and tumor.

This TCR came from a female donor with papillary thyroid cancer or a benign thyroid nodule (not recorded which). Some clones in this sample may be carry-over from other donors' samples. The specimen sequenced was tumor tissue. The V gene is TRBV29-1, the J gene TRBJ1-1, with D hard to call. In DNA, the CDR3 is TGCAGCGTTGGGGTCCGGAACACTGAAGCTTTCTTT. Translated: CSVGVRNTEAFF.